A selection of T cell receptor beta chains follows, all from one sample in a study of T cells after yellow fever vaccination. Via MiXCR, TCRdb re-called the 5' RACE reads, giving one row per CDR3 protein. The sample holds roughly 30,000 distinct CDR3 sequences, 10% seen once. The sample consisted of PBMCs, either bulk or a sorted T-cell subset (CD4+, CD8+, memory, or dextramer-sorted; not recorded which), taken roughly 14 days after the first yellow fever vaccination. The source of these receptors is a man aged 18-30 years who received the YFV17D yellow fever vaccine. CDR3s include the opening cysteine and the closing phenylalanine or tryptophan. The D gene is left open where the match is weak. Expanded clones get a size class; other rows say once, few or many, or leave the size out.

abundance: -; j_gene: TRBJ2-5; d_gene: -; v_gene: TRBV20-1; CDR3aa: CCARDLFSREGETQYF; CDR3nt: TGCTGTGCTAGAGATCTCTTTTCGAGGGAAGGGGAGACCCAGTACTTC
abundance: many; j_gene: TRBJ2-3; d_gene: TRBD2; v_gene: TRBV11-2; CDR3aa: CASSPPLWTSVGTDTQYF; CDR3nt: TGTGCCAGCAGCCCCCCATTGTGGACTAGCGTTGGAACAGATACGCAGTATTTT
abundance: many; j_gene: TRBJ1-5; d_gene: -; v_gene: TRBV7-6; CDR3aa: CASSLASGLNQPQHF; CDR3nt: TGTGCCAGCAGCTTAGCCAGTGGCCTAAACCAGCCCCAGCATTTT
abundance: few; j_gene: TRBJ1-5; d_gene: -; v_gene: TRBV28; CDR3aa: CASSLWSGASNQPQHF; CDR3nt: TGTGCCAGCAGTTTATGGTCAGGGGCCAGCAATCAGCCCCAGCATTTT
abundance: many; j_gene: TRBJ2-5; d_gene: -; v_gene: TRBV3-1; CDR3aa: CASSRRGPRETQYF; CDR3nt: TGTGCCAGCAGCCGCAGGGGCCCAAGGGAGACCCAGTACTTC
abundance: many; j_gene: TRBJ2-2; d_gene: -; v_gene: TRBV7-2; CDR3aa: CASSSNQEAGELFF; CDR3nt: TGTGCCAGCAGCTCCAATCAGGAGGCCGGGGAGCTGTTTTTT
abundance: many; j_gene: TRBJ1-3; d_gene: TRBD1; v_gene: TRBV6-5; CDR3aa: CASRSQGATGNTIYF; CDR3nt: TGTGCCAGCAGGTCACAGGGGGCAACTGGAAACACCATATATTTT
abundance: -; j_gene: TRBJ1-1; d_gene: TRBD1; v_gene: TRBV28; CDR3aa: CANTPPGAGGQDEAFF; CDR3nt: TGTGCCAACACCCCCCCGGGGGCAGGGGGACAAGATGAAGCTTTCTTT
abundance: many; j_gene: TRBJ2-1; d_gene: -; v_gene: TRBV21-1; CDR3aa: CASSRTGVSTSYNEQFF; CDR3nt: TGTGCCAGCAGCCGTACCGGGGTCAGCACCTCCTACAATGAGCAGTTCTTC
abundance: few; j_gene: TRBJ2-1; d_gene: TRBD2; v_gene: TRBV11-1; CDR3aa: CASSFRGGANEQFF; CDR3nt: TGTGCCAGCAGCTTTCGCGGGGGGGCAAATGAGCAGTTCTTC
abundance: many; j_gene: TRBJ2-3; d_gene: -; v_gene: TRBV4-1; CDR3aa: CASSHVLSDTQYF; CDR3nt: TGCGCCAGCAGCCACGTCCTATCAGATACGCAGTATTTT
abundance: many; j_gene: TRBJ2-2; d_gene: TRBD1; v_gene: TRBV27; CDR3aa: CASSSWTGRTGELFF; CDR3nt: TGTGCCAGCAGTTCCTGGACAGGGCGCACCGGGGAGCTGTTTTTT
abundance: -; j_gene: TRBJ2-3; d_gene: -; v_gene: TRBV4-3; CDR3aa: CASSQTPGVISTDTQYF; CDR3nt: TGCGCCAGCAGCCAGACCCCCGGGGTAATTAGCACAGATACGCAGTATTTT
abundance: many; j_gene: TRBJ1-1; d_gene: -; v_gene: TRBV7-6; CDR3aa: CASSRGESTEAFF; CDR3nt: TGTGCCAGCAGCAGGGGGGAGAGCACTGAAGCTTTCTTT
abundance: many; j_gene: TRBJ2-5; d_gene: TRBD2; v_gene: TRBV7-2; CDR3aa: CASSLTSGGLVETQYF; CDR3nt: TGTGCCAGCAGCTTAACCAGCGGGGGGCTAGTAGAGACCCAGTACTTC
abundance: many; j_gene: TRBJ2-6; d_gene: -; v_gene: TRBV20-1; CDR3aa: CSARAGSSGANVLTF; CDR3nt: TGCAGTGCTAGGGCAGGATCCTCTGGGGCCAACGTCCTGACTTTC
abundance: -; j_gene: TRBJ2-7; d_gene: -; v_gene: TRBV3-1; CDR3aa: CASSPERGEQYF; CDR3nt: TGTGCCAGCAGCCCTGAGCGAGGCGAGCAGTACTTC